These T cell receptor beta chains were read from a single sample in a study of immune evolution from preneoplasia to lung adenocarcinoma. This table comes from immunoSEQ multiplex PCR, and its TCRdb copy is limited to in-frame clones, with some not included. The repertoire has several thousand clones, roughly 85% of them found once; the top ten carry approximately 2.1%. The sequencing input was FFPE invasive lung adenocarcinoma tissue. The receptors derive from a person aged 45 to 59 with lung adenocarcinoma. Each CDR3 is given without its conserved first and last residue. The order of the fields is V gene, CDR3 protein.

v_gene: TRBV7-9; CDR3aa: ASSLGGARYEQY
v_gene: TRBV2; CDR3aa: ASSERTSGGETQY
v_gene: TRBV19; CDR3aa: ASSGGAQETQY
v_gene: TRBV5-1; CDR3aa: ASSFGLAGVSSYNEQF
v_gene: TRBV30; CDR3aa: AWHRGPGFDGYT
v_gene: TRBV30; CDR3aa: AWTRPAGGELF
v_gene: TRBV5-1; CDR3aa: ASSLGRESAGELF
v_gene: TRBV19; CDR3aa: ASSILFGTGKETQY
v_gene: TRBV27; CDR3aa: ASSLSGPERGQPQH
v_gene: TRBV7-9; CDR3aa: ASSLEGTRIETQY
v_gene: TRBV5-5; CDR3aa: ASSLAGASGANVLT
v_gene: TRBV20-1; CDR3aa: SARFGQPQH
v_gene: TRBV11-2; CDR3aa: ASTIVQQQGSQY
v_gene: TRBV28; CDR3aa: ASSLYVRSTSNQPQH
v_gene: TRBV5-1; CDR3aa: ASSLYYEQY
v_gene: TRBV28; CDR3aa: AMGVSSGYT
v_gene: TRBV5-4; CDR3aa: ASRMGQHTDTQY
v_gene: TRBV4-1; CDR3aa: ASSQILAGVVDTQY
v_gene: TRBV28; CDR3aa: ASSLSTGGYEQY
v_gene: TRBV9; CDR3aa: ASSLTQGDGTEAF
v_gene: TRBV30; CDR3aa: AVLLAGGQETQY
v_gene: TRBV18; CDR3aa: ASSPARDFAEAF
v_gene: TRBV27; CDR3aa: ASSTLVWGTEAF
v_gene: TRBV10-3; CDR3aa: AISDKGVKF
v_gene: TRBV29-1; CDR3aa: SVLSDMYEQY
v_gene: TRBV19; CDR3aa: ASSINRPNTEAF
v_gene: TRBV15; CDR3aa: ATSREGGAGAF
v_gene: TRBV6-1; CDR3aa: ASSELDRGGGSEAF
v_gene: TRBV5-4; CDR3aa: ASSPTGSSGYT
v_gene: TRBV2; CDR3aa: ASSEQGDIQY
v_gene: TRBV5-1; CDR3aa: ASRSDGNYGYT
v_gene: TRBV6-5; CDR3aa: ASSYERQGHEQY
v_gene: TRBV19; CDR3aa: ASSPASEYGYT
v_gene: TRBV18; CDR3aa: ASSLTSSGYNEQF
v_gene: TRBV5-4; CDR3aa: ASSLAPFGEIGNTIY
v_gene: TRBV10-2; CDR3aa: ASREGFSGNTIY
v_gene: TRBV6-5; CDR3aa: ASSYGGTNTEAF
v_gene: TRBV7-6; CDR3aa: ASSLSAGEGNEQF
v_gene: TRBV4-1; CDR3aa: ASSQDKLASDTPR
v_gene: TRBV7-9; CDR3aa: ASSLGRGYEQY
v_gene: TRBV6-6; CDR3aa: ASSGLAANSYNEQF
v_gene: TRBV4-2; CDR3aa: ASSLRLAGANEQF
v_gene: TRBV19; CDR3aa: VSSIGTGDMNTEAF
v_gene: TRBV7-8; CDR3aa: ASSLGLVRSADTQY
v_gene: TRBV7-8; CDR3aa: ASSHFGRDLRNQPQH
v_gene: TRBV6-4; CDR3aa: ASRILLTGAEGYT
v_gene: TRBV6-5; CDR3aa: ASSYNRGTDTQY
v_gene: TRBV19; CDR3aa: ASSMIFGTGHEKLF